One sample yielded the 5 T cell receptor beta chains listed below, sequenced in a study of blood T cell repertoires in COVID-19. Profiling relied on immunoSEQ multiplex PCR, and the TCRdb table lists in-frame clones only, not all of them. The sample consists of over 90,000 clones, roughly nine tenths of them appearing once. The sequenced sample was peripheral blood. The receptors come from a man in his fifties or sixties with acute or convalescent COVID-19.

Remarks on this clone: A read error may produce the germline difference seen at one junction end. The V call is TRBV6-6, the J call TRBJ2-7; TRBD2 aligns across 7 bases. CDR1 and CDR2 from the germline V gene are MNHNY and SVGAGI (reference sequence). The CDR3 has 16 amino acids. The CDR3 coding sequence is TGTGCCAGCAGTTACTCTCCAGCGGGATCTTACTCGGAGCAATACTTC. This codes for CASSYSPAGSYSEQYF.

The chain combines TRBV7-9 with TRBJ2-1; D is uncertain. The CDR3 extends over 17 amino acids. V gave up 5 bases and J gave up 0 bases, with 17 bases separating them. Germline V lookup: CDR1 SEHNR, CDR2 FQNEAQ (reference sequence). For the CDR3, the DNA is TGTGCCAGCAGCCCCCTTGGCGGCAAAAGCTCCTACAATGAGCAGTTCTTC. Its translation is CASSPLGGKSSYNEQFF. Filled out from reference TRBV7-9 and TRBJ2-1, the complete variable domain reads DTGVSQNPRHKITKRGQNVTFRCDPISEHNRLYWYRQTLGQGPEFLTYFQNEAQLEKSRLLSDRFSAERPKGSFSTLEIQRTEQGDSAMYLCASSPLGGKSSYNEQFFGPGTRLTVL.

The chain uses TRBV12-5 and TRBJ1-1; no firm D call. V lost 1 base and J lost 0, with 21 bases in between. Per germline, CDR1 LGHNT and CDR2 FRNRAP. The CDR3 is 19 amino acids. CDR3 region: CASGLGPGEAILMNTEAFF. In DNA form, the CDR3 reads TGTGCTAGTGGTTTGGGCCCTGGGGAGGCGATCCTGATGAACACTGAAGCTTTCTTT.

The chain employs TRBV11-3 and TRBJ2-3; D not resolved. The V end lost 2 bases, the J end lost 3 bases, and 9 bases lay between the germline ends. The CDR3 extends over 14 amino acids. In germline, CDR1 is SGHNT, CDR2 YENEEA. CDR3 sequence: CASSLLAATDTQYF. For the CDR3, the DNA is TGTGCCAGCAGCTTACTTGCTGCGACAGATACGCAGTATTTT.

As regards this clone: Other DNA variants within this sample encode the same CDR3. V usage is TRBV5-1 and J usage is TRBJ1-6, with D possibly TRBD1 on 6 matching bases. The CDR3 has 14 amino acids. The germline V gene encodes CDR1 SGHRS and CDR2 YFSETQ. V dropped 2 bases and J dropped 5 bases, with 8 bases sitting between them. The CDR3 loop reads CASSLQGNNSPLHF. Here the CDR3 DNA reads TGCGCCAGCAGCTTACAGGGAAATAATTCACCCCTCCACTTT.